What follows are 2 T cell receptor beta chains derived from one specimen sequenced in a study of read filtering for tumor transcriptome and immune sequencing. From roughly 390 ng of RNA, a library with molecular barcoded alpha/delta and beta/gamma adaptors was made. TCRdb called the reads again in MiXCR, with one record for every CDR3 protein. Of approximately 62,000 distinct CDR3 sequences detected, around 19% appear once; the ten largest clones hold roughly 11%. Sequenced sample: a population of CD138-negative cells sorted from bone marrow. All receptors derive from a donor aged 40 or over with multiple myeloma.

This clonotype was found once. The gene calls are TRBV5-1 and TRBJ2-6; D ambiguous. Trimming took 0 bases from V and 2 from J, leaving 6 bases between them. This CDR3 has 15 amino acids. The germline V gene encodes CDR1 SGHRS and CDR2 YFSETQ. The CDR3, as DNA: TGCGCCAGCAGCTTGGGCGACCCTGGGGCCAACGTCCTGACTTTC. Translated, it gives CASSLGDPGANVLTF.

This clonotype was recorded at least ten times. The chain has TRBV14 and TRBJ2-6, with D unresolved. Germline CDR1 SGHDN, CDR2 FVKESK. The CDR3 loop spans 16 amino acids. V lost 1 base, J lost 2 bases, and 9 bases lay in between. CDR3 residues: CASSQAPSPGANVLTF. The CDR3, as DNA: TGTGCCAGCAGCCAAGCCCCCTCCCCTGGGGCCAACGTCCTGACTTTC.